This TCR beta chain emerged from a study of CD8 T cells in Susac syndrome. RNA totalling roughly 0.45 to 1 ug underwent reverse transcription with random hexamers. From the immunoSEQ multiplex PCR reads, TCRdb called clonotypes with MiXCR, one entry per CDR3 protein. The sample lists 150,000 to 200,000 distinct CDR3 sequences; roughly 95% were seen once. The V end lost 0 bases, the J end lost 10 bases, and 18 bases lay between the germline ends. The CDR3 consists of 15 residues. Germline values: CDR1 MNHEY, CDR2 SVGAGI. The sequenced material came from CD4+ T cells from PBMCs. This TCR was sampled from a human donor with multiple sclerosis. This chain joins TRBV6-5 and TRBJ1-1; the D gene is possibly TRBD1 (6 bases). The CDR3 loop is CASSYSYRQEQAAFF. CDR3 sequence (DNA): TGTGCCAGCAGTTACTCCTACAGACAGGAGCAGGCAGCTTTCTTT.